The present TCR beta chain was sequenced within a study of control samples from healthy donors and cancer patients. Germline V gives CDR1 SGHTS, CDR2 YDEGEE. V lost 4 bases and J lost 2; bases outside the gene matches: 9. The CDR3 has 16 residues. Sequencing used immunoSEQ multiplex PCR; TCRdb keeps in-frame clones, though not all of them. Of around 120,000 clones listed, around 89% are singletons. The sequence derives from an older woman in good health. J is TRBJ2-1 and V is TRBV5-8; 7 bases line up with TRBD1. The material sequenced was blood. The CDR3 loop is CASSAPGQSTYNEQFF. The CDR3 DNA reads as TGTGCCAGCAGCGCCCCGGGACAGTCAACCTACAATGAGCAGTTCTTC.